This T cell receptor (beta chain) was identified in a study of spatial heterogeneity in lung cancer. Study background: Alpha-chain sequences were detected in numbers that were consistently lower than beta-chain sequences. In the raw reads, each unique TCR and UMI combination was present more than ten times on average.

J was trimmed by 5 bases and V by 6 bases; bases with no gene match: 14. CDR3 length equals 15 residues. In germline, CDR1 is DFQATT, CDR2 SNEGSKA (reference sequence). This clonotype was observed at least ten times. TCRdb analysed the 5' RACE reads with MiXCR anew, one entry per CDR3 protein. Of fewer than 65,000 distinct CDR3 sequences listed, nearly 6.5% were seen once; the top ten hold 14% to 15%. Time point described: sample taken at primary tumor resection. Material for sequencing was whole RNA from tumor, nontumor lung or frozen PBMC, left unsorted. The material was PBMCs, obtained at surgery. This TCR was sampled from a female donor with early-stage non-small cell lung cancer. V is TRBV20-1 and J is TRBJ2-3; 7 bases agree with TRBD2. The chain's CDR3 is CSAAHVRGEGDTQYF. In DNA, the CDR3 is TGCAGTGCGGCCCACGTCCGAGGGGAGGGAGATACGCAGTATTTT.